The next 28 T cell receptor beta chains were all read from a single sample in a study of control samples from healthy donors and cancer patients (dated by TCRdb to the early 2020s). Libraries were built with the immunoSEQ multiplex PCR assay. This is the immuneACCESS table as TCRdb keeps it, with only in-frame sequences that have V and J called. A part of the clones is gone; compared with another copy, unresolved V genes explain less than half, and the rest is unexplained. The sample table holds roughly 120,000 clones, of which about 93% were seen once. The ten most abundant clones make up 1.7% of the sample. Specimen: PBMCs. These TCRs come from a man over 45 with head and neck cancer.

This clone has only one observation. For the CDR3, the DNA is TGCGCCAGCAGCTCGAGCGGGGGGCCCTCCTACAATGAGCAGTTCTTC. Translating gives CASSSSGGPSYNEQFF. The chain joins TRBV5-1 to TRBJ2-1; 9 bases align to TRBD2. CDR3 length: 16 residues. After removal of 3 bases from V and 0 bases from J, the junction contained 4 bases not matched to a gene. The germline CDR1 and CDR2 sequences are SGHRS and YFSETQ.

This chain uses TRBV30 with TRBJ2-3; a possible D gene is TRBD1 (6 bases). The ends were cut back, 7 bases at V and 2 bases at J, with 22 bases in the middle. The CDR3 loop spans 16 amino acids. Germline CDR1 is GTSNPN and CDR2 is SVGIG (reference sequence). CDR3 nucleotides: TGTGCCTCAACCAAAGGACAGAGCTACTACACAGATACGCAGTATTTT. This encodes CASTKGQSYYTDTQYF.

V usage is TRBV19 and J usage is TRBJ1-1, with TRBD1 matching 7 bases. Germline-derived CDR1 and CDR2 are LNHDA and SQIVND (reference sequence). This CDR3 has 13 amino acids. Unmatched junction bases numbered 3, after V lost 6 bases and J lost 2 bases. CDR3 loop: CASRYRGNTEAFF. The CDR3 region has the DNA TGTGCCAGTAGATACAGGGGCAACACTGAAGCTTTCTTT.

The chain couples TRBV12-3 or TRBV12-4 to TRBJ1-5, with D unclear. V lost 4 bases and J 6 bases, leaving 10 bases between the germline ends. The CDR3 is made up of 13 amino acids. This chain's CDR3 is CASSSAASQPQHF. DNA of the CDR3: TGTGCCAGCAGTTCGGCCGCGAGTCAGCCCCAGCATTTT.

The chain is built from TRBV19 and TRBJ2-7; D is uncertain. The V end lost 3 bases, the J end lost 2 bases, and 11 bases lay between the germline ends. The germline gives CDR1 LNHDA, CDR2 SQIVND (reference sequence). CDR3 size: 14 residues. The CDR3 bases are TGTGCCAGTAGTATCCCGGCGCACCCCTACGAGCAGTACTTC. This codes for CASSIPAHPYEQYF.

The chain joins TRBV9 to TRBJ2-1; 8 nucleotides align to TRBD2. The CDR3 contains 14 residues. Germline trimming cut 5 bases from V and 7 bases from J; bases unmatched to any gene: 8. CDR1 SGDLS and CDR2 YYNGEE come from the germline V gene. The CDR3 is CASSSGGGLNEQFF. The CDR3 DNA reads as TGTGCCAGCAGTTCCGGGGGGGGTTTGAATGAGCAGTTCTTC. The whole variable domain, filled in from reference TRBV9 and TRBJ2-1, reads DSGVTQTPKHLITATGQRVTLRCSPRSGDLSVYWYQQSLDQGLQFLIQYYNGEERAKGNILERFSAQQFPDLHSELNLSSLELGDSALYFCASSSGGGLNEQFFGPGTRLTVL.

The chain uses TRBV18 and TRBJ1-5; D is perhaps TRBD1 (6 bases). V was clipped by 3 bases and J by 1 base, with 7 bases between them. The CDR3 contains 14 residues. Germline V gene lookup returns CDR1 KGHSH and CDR2 LQKENI. The CDR3 spells CASSPGQSNQPQHF. The CDR3 bases are TGTGCCAGCTCACCCGGACAGAGCAATCAGCCCCAGCATTTT.

The V gene is TRBV7-2, the J gene TRBJ2-1, with 7 bases fitting TRBD2. With V trimmed by 5 bases and J by 0 bases, 10 bases remained unmatched. The CDR3 is made up of 17 amino acids. CDR1 is SGHTA, CDR2 FQGNSA, per germline. In DNA form, the CDR3 reads TGTGCCAGCAGCCCCTCCCCGCGGGGGAGCTCCTACAATGAGCAGTTCTTC. Its protein is CASSPSPRGSSYNEQFF.

The chain uses TRBV19 and TRBJ1-1; the D gene is possibly TRBD1 (5 bases). The CDR3 is 16 amino acids. Germline loops: CDR1 LNHDA, CDR2 SQIVND (reference sequence). Deletions cut 7 bases from V and 6 bases from J, with 24 bases between. The CDR3 DNA sequence: TGTGCCAGTACTGATCACTACCAAGGGGCTGCGGCTGAAGCTTTCTTT. Protein product: CASTDHYQGAAAEAFF.

This sequence joins TRBV27 and TRBJ2-1; D is uncertain. Germline lookup yields CDR1 MNHEY and CDR2 SMNVEV (reference sequence). The CDR3 spans 15 residues. V lost 5 bases and J 0 bases, leaving 11 bases between the germline ends. CDR3 amino acids: CASSPTHYSYNEQFF. The CDR3 coding sequence is TGTGCCAGCAGTCCAACCCATTACTCCTACAATGAGCAGTTCTTC.

V and J are TRBV28 and TRBJ2-7; possibly TRBD1 for D (5 bases). Per the germline V gene, CDR1 is MDHEN and CDR2 is SYDVKM. V gave up 3 bases and J gave up 4 bases, with 13 bases separating them. The CDR3 consists of 14 residues. This chain's CDR3 is CASSLLIRQYEQYF. The CDR3 DNA reads TGTGCCAGCAGTTTGCTGATCCGACAGTACGAGCAGTACTTC.

The genes are TRBV9 and TRBJ1-2; D gene unclear. Between the trimmed V and J ends, which lost 3 bases and 2 bases, there was a span of 5 bases. CDR3 length: 12 residues. Germline CDR1 SGDLS, CDR2 YYNGEE. The CDR3 sequence is CASSANNYGYTF. CDR3 nucleotide sequence: TGTGCCAGCAGCGCCAACAACTATGGCTACACCTTC.

The chain links TRBV19 to TRBJ2-7, with TRBD1 matching 11 bases. Per germline, CDR1 LNHDA and CDR2 SQIVND (reference sequence). The CDR3 is 15 amino acids. V shed 3 bases and J 4 bases; nucleotides not matched to a gene: 5. The chain's CDR3 is CASSILGTGGYEQYF. The DNA of the CDR3 is TGTGCCAGTAGTATTCTCGGGACAGGGGGATACGAGCAGTACTTC.

CDR3 sequence: CASSRTSGAPNEQFF. In nucleotides, the CDR3 is TGTGCCAGCAGCCGGACTAGCGGGGCCCCCAATGAGCAGTTCTTC. This rearrangement joins TRBV7-2 to TRBJ2-1; 12 positions agree with TRBD2. Germline loops: CDR1 SGHTA, CDR2 FQGNSA. J was trimmed by 6 bases and V by 5 bases; bases with no gene match: 5. The CDR3 consists of 15 residues.

The chain carries TRBV9 and TRBJ2-5; D possibly corresponds to TRBD1 (5 bases). There are 15 residues in the CDR3. Trimming removed 0 bases at V and 2 bases at J, with 11 bases between. The germline CDR1 and CDR2 sequences are SGDLS and YYNGEE. The CDR3 coding sequence is TGTGCCAGCAGCGTAGTAGGGGCGATACAAGAGACCCAGTACTTC. Amino acids: CASSVVGAIQETQYF.

This clone was detected once. The rearrangement joins TRBV5-1 to TRBJ2-7; D not certain. This CDR3 has 14 amino acids. The germline CDR1 and CDR2 sequences are SGHRS and YFSETQ. V lost 0 bases and J 5 bases, leaving 12 bases between the germline ends. In DNA form, the CDR3 reads TGCGCCAGCAGCTTGGGTGTTACTCGGGACGAGCAGTACTTC. Translating it yields CASSLGVTRDEQYF.

This clone was seen a handful of times. For the CDR3, the DNA is TGTGCCAGCAGTTACAGGGTCAACACTGAAGCTTTCTTT. Translating gives CASSYRVNTEAFF. The chain carries TRBV12-3 or TRBV12-4 and TRBJ1-1; a weak D match, TRBD1 (6 bases). Trimming left V 4 bases short and J 2 bases short, with 8 bases between. The CDR3 runs 13 residues.

The rearrangement links TRBV7-8 to TRBJ1-5; D is ambiguous. CDR1 SGHVS and CDR2 FQNEAQ come from the germline V gene. Trimming shortened V by 5 bases and J by 4 bases, and 18 bases separated the two germline ends. CDR3 length: 16 amino acids. The CDR3 loop is CASSPEDGNVNQPQHF. CDR3 DNA: TGTGCCAGCAGCCCAGAGGACGGGAACGTAAATCAGCCCCAGCATTTT.

A remark on this clone: Other DNA sequences from this sample encode an identical CDR3 as well. This chain connects TRBV5-1 to TRBJ1-5; 9 positions match TRBD1. Losses at the gene ends were 4 bases for V and 3 bases for J; bases not matched to a gene: 5. The CDR3 spans 15 residues. Germline-derived CDR1 and CDR2 are SGHRS and YFSETQ. CDR3 coding DNA: TGCGCCAGCAGCCTAGGGACAGGGTACAATCAGCCCCAGCATTTT. This encodes CASSLGTGYNQPQHF.

This clone appeared a few times. This chain uses TRBV7-6 with TRBJ2-3, with D unclear. Germline lookup yields CDR1 SGHVS and CDR2 FNYEAQ. The CDR3 covers 14 residues. Between the trimmed V and J ends, which lost 4 bases and 3 bases, there was a span of 11 bases. CDR3 DNA sequence: TGTGCCAGCAGCTCTCAAAGATATACAGATACGCAGTATTTT. Its translation: CASSSQRYTDTQYF.

V usage is TRBV28 and J usage is TRBJ2-5; D ambiguous. Germline CDR1 reads MDHEN; CDR2 reads SYDVKM. Trimming removed 7 bases at V and 3 bases at J, with 12 bases between. The CDR3 runs 13 residues. This CDR3 is CASNGRPEETQYF. The CDR3 nucleotides read TGTGCCAGCAACGGGCGACCGGAAGAGACCCAGTACTTC.

The chain links TRBV11-1 to TRBJ1-1; no reliable D call. Trimming took 7 bases from V and 4 from J, leaving 16 bases between them. The germline gives CDR1 SGHAT, CDR2 FQDESV (reference sequence). CDR3 length: 14 residues. The CDR3 reads CASTQDAAGTEAFF. The CDR3 DNA is TGTGCCAGCACCCAGGACGCTGCGGGCACTGAAGCTTTCTTT.

The V gene is TRBV11-2, the J gene TRBJ2-7; D gene ambiguous. The CDR3 is 12 residues long. Germline loops: CDR1 SGHAT, CDR2 FQNNGV. The germline V and J ends were trimmed by 5 bases and 5 bases, with 10 bases remaining between them. DNA for the CDR3: TGTGCCAGCAGCCCGGTACTCAACGAGCAGTACTTC. Its translation: CASSPVLNEQYF.

In its sample, this clone was seen once. The V call is TRBV5-5, the J call TRBJ1-1, with TRBD1 as a possible D gene (5 bases). CDR3 length: 12 amino acids. The V end was cut by 0 bases, the J end by 11 bases, with 11 bases between. CDR1 is SGHKS and CDR2 is YYEKEE in the germline V gene (reference sequence). CDR3 residues: CASSLDRTRAFF. In DNA, the CDR3 is TGTGCCAGCAGCTTGGACAGGACCCGGGCTTTCTTT.

The chain carries TRBV11-3 and TRBJ2-1; D perhaps matches TRBD2 (6 bases). Per germline, CDR1 SGHNT and CDR2 YENEEA. This CDR3 has 14 amino acids. V lost 5 bases, J lost 6 bases, and 14 bases lay in between. The CDR3 DNA reads as TGTGCCAGCAGCCATACGGGGGTGGCCAATGAGCAGTTCTTC. Its translation is CASSHTGVANEQFF.

The V call is TRBV24-1, the J call TRBJ2-7; D is perhaps TRBD1 (5 bases). This CDR3 spans 11 amino acids. Germline V gene data show CDR1 as KGHDR and CDR2 as SFDVKD. V lost 11 bases and J 4 bases, leaving 11 bases between the germline ends. CDR3 in DNA: TGTGCCATCCTTCAGGGATACGAGCAGTACTTC. Protein: CAILQGYEQYF.

The V and J genes are TRBV27 and TRBJ2-5; D not certain. The CDR3 is made up of 13 amino acids. With 3 bases removed from V and 5 bases from J, the gap between germline ends came to 10 bases. Germline values: CDR1 MNHEY, CDR2 SMNVEV (reference sequence). The CDR3, as DNA: TGTGCCAGCAGTTTTGGCTTCGAGGAGACCCAGTACTTC. Its translation: CASSFGFEETQYF.

V gene TRBV28 combines with J gene TRBJ2-3, with 7 bases lining up with TRBD2. The trim removed 5 bases at V and 6 bases at J, leaving 8 bases unmatched. This CDR3 region has 14 residues. The germline V gene has CDR1 MDHEN and CDR2 SYDVKM. The CDR3 nucleotides are TGTGCCAGCAGTGAGCGGGGCGGGCACGATACGCAGTATTTT. It codes for CASSERGGHDTQYF.